The 27 T cell receptor beta chains in this list originate from one sample, sequenced in a study of control samples from healthy donors and cancer patients. Here immunoSEQ multiplex PCR was the method, and the copy in TCRdb shows in-frame clones only, minus some. The repertoire has 9,500 to 15,000 clones, approximately 95% of them found once; the top ten carry approximately 30%. The sequencing input was PBMCs. These receptors came from a man in his sixties or seventies with head and neck cancer.

This rearrangement joins TRBV12-3 or TRBV12-4 to TRBJ1-3; D is unresolved. The CDR3 consists of 12 residues. The germline V and J ends were trimmed by 7 bases and 4 bases, with 8 bases remaining between them. The CDR3 DNA is TGTGCCAGCACCCAACGGGGAAACACCATATATTTT. Translation: CASTQRGNTIYF.

This chain uses TRBV4-2 with TRBJ1-2; D perhaps matches TRBD1 (5 bases). Between the trimmed V and J ends, which lost 1 base and 3 bases, there was a span of 6 bases. The germline gives CDR1 LGHNA, CDR2 YNFKEQ. The CDR3 length is 13 residues. The CDR3 DNA is TGTGCCAGCAGCCAAGCGGGGGACTATGGCTACACCTTC. The encoded protein is CASSQAGDYGYTF.

This rearrangement joins TRBV9 to TRBJ1-1; TRBD1 matches at 8 bases. Trimming removed 4 bases from V and 6 bases from J; junction bases left unmatched: 5. Germline loops: CDR1 SGDLS, CDR2 YYNGEE. The CDR3 runs to 13 residues. The DNA for the CDR3 is TGTGCCAGCAGCCCACGGACAGGGTCTGAAGCTTTCTTT. Translating it yields CASSPRTGSEAFF.

The V and J genes are TRBV6-1 and TRBJ1-3; D not certain. The CDR3 runs 15 residues. In germline, CDR1 is MNHNS, CDR2 SASEGT. V lost 3 bases and J lost 0, with 9 bases in between. The CDR3 DNA sequence: TGTGCCAGCAGTGAGCAAATCTACTCTGGAAACACCATATATTTT. It encodes CASSEQIYSGNTIYF.

In nucleotides, the CDR3 is TGTGCCAGCAGCTTCGGACTGAACCCTGGCTACACCTTC. It is translated as CASSFGLNPGYTF. V usage is TRBV13 and J usage is TRBJ1-2; no clear D gene. Germline values: CDR1 PRHDT, CDR2 FYEKMQ (reference sequence). There are 13 residues in the CDR3. V shed 3 bases and J shed 7 bases, with 12 bases lying between them.

This chain links TRBV2 with TRBJ2-7; 10 nucleotides align to TRBD1. The CDR3 length is 14 residues. Germline trimming cut 6 bases from V and 0 bases from J; bases unmatched to any gene: 2. Germline V CDR1 and CDR2: SNHLY, FYNNEI. The CDR3 reads CASRGQGISYEQYF. In DNA form, the CDR3 reads TGTGCCAGCAGGGGACAGGGGATCTCCTACGAGCAGTACTTC.

The chain couples TRBV11-3 to TRBJ2-5; 15 nucleotides align to TRBD2. The CDR3 sequence is 17 residues long. Germline V lookup: CDR1 SGHNT, CDR2 YENEEA. The J segment lost 5 bases and the V segment lost 5 bases, leaving 9 bases of the junction unmatched. The CDR3 DNA sequence: TGTGCCAGCAGCCCGGGACTAGCGGGAGGCATCGGGGAGACCCAGTACTTC. As protein: CASSPGLAGGIGETQYF.

The chain is built from TRBV12-3 or TRBV12-4 and TRBJ1-6; D is unclear. The CDR3 covers 13 residues. V was trimmed by 6 bases and J by 7 bases, leaving 10 bases between them. In DNA, the CDR3 is TGTGCCAGCAGGCAGATTGGAAATTCACCCCTCCACTTT. Its protein is CASRQIGNSPLHF.

The chain recombines TRBV27 with TRBJ1-4, with TRBD1 as a possible D gene (5 bases). Germline assignment: CDR1 MNHEY and CDR2 SMNVEV (reference sequence). There are 14 residues in the CDR3. The V and J ends lost 7 bases and 3 bases respectively, with 12 bases between them. The chain's CDR3 is CASTRVEANEKLFF. The DNA of the CDR3 is TGTGCCAGCACCAGGGTAGAGGCTAATGAAAAACTGTTTTTT. Full variable domain (remainder filled in from reference TRBV27 and TRBJ1-4): EAQVTQNPRYLITVTGKKLTVTCSQNMNHEYMSWYRQDPGLGLRQIYYSMNVEVTDKGDVPEGYKVSRKEKRNFPLILESPSPNQTSLYFCASTRVEANEKLFFGSGTQLSVL.

J is TRBJ2-7 and V is TRBV4-2, with D uncertain. CDR1 is LGHNA and CDR2 is YNFKEQ in the germline V gene. The CDR3 totals 16 residues. The V end was cut by 0 bases, the J end by 3 bases, with 15 bases between. The CDR3 loop reads CASSQDPGREHYEQYF. DNA for the CDR3: TGTGCCAGCAGCCAAGATCCCGGACGAGAACACTACGAGCAGTACTTC.

This clone was recorded once. V and J are TRBV2 and TRBJ1-1, with D hard to call. This CDR3 spans 10 amino acids. Trimming left V 11 bases short and J 4 bases short, with 8 bases between. CDR1 and CDR2 (germline): SNHLY, FYNNEI. In nucleotides, the CDR3 is TGTGCCTCAGAGGGCACTGAAGCTTTCTTT. The encoded protein is CASEGTEAFF.

The rearrangement links TRBV7-2 to TRBJ1-5; possibly TRBD1 for D (5 bases). V was pared by 2 bases and J by 7 bases, with 9 bases between. Germline CDR1 reads SGHTA; CDR2 reads FQGNSA. The CDR3 contains 13 residues. The CDR3 protein is CASSLWRDQPQHF. CDR3 DNA sequence: TGTGCCAGCAGCTTATGGAGGGACCAGCCCCAGCATTTT.

V gene TRBV11-2 combines with J gene TRBJ2-2, with no clear D. The CDR3 spans 12 residues. V lost 8 bases to trimming and J lost 8 bases, with 12 bases between them. Germline assignment: CDR1 SGHAT and CDR2 FQNNGV. The CDR3 DNA reads TGTGCCAGCTCCCCCATTGTGGGGGAGCTGTTTTTT. This gives the protein CASSPIVGELFF.

The chain carries TRBV7-9 and TRBJ2-1; 7 bases fit TRBD1. The CDR3 is made up of 16 amino acids. The junction had 7 bases not matched to a gene; V was cut back by 2 bases and J by 3 bases. CDR1 is SEHNR and CDR2 is FQNEAQ in the germline V gene (reference sequence). CDR3 coding DNA: TGTGCCAGCAGCTTATGGACCGGGACAGACTACAATGAGCAGTTCTTC. As protein: CASSLWTGTDYNEQFF.

The rearrangement links TRBV11-3 to TRBJ2-1; D gene uncertain. V was clipped by 1 base and J by 2 bases, with 6 bases between them. Germline CDR1 SGHNT, CDR2 YENEEA. CDR3 length: 14 amino acids. CDR3 protein: CASSLGPPYNEQFF. For the CDR3, the DNA is TGTGCCAGCAGCTTAGGACCCCCCTACAATGAGCAGTTCTTC.

The rearrangement links TRBV6-5 to TRBJ2-7, with D perhaps matching TRBD1 or TRBD2 (5 bases each). From germline, CDR1 is MNHEY and CDR2 SVGAGI. CDR3 length: 15 amino acids. V lost 6 bases to trimming and J lost 3 bases, with 18 bases between them. The CDR3 DNA sequence: TGTGCCAGCAGACCAAGATTGGGACCGGTCTACGAGCAGTACTTC. Translation: CASRPRLGPVYEQYF.

This chain uses TRBV7-8 with TRBJ1-2; 7 nucleotides line up with TRBD1. The CDR3 consists of 16 residues. Looked up from germline, CDR1 is SGHVS and CDR2 is FQNEAQ. The junction had 12 bases not matched to a gene; V was cut back by 5 bases and J by 3 bases. In nucleotides, the CDR3 is TGTGCCAGCAGCACTTACTGGACAGGCTACTACTATGGCTACACCTTC. Protein: CASSTYWTGYYYGYTF.

The rearrangement joins TRBV3-1 (or the pseudogene TRBV3-2) to TRBJ1-3; D is possibly TRBD1 (6 bases). V was pared by 4 bases and J by 4 bases, with 23 bases between. Germline V gene lookup returns CDR1 LGHDT and CDR2 YNNKEL (reference sequence). This CDR3 is 18 amino acids long. In nucleotides, the CDR3 is TGTGCCAGCAGCCCCAGGGGACCTTCCCTGTTGGGAGGAAACACCATATATTTT. It is translated as CASSPRGPSLLGGNTIYF.

The rearrangement joins TRBV7-9 to TRBJ2-5, with TRBD1 identical over 9 bases. The germline gives CDR1 SEHNR, CDR2 FQNEAQ (reference sequence). With V trimmed by 2 bases and J by 5 bases, 6 bases remained unmatched. The CDR3 is made up of 15 amino acids. The CDR3 DNA is TGTGCCAGCAGCTTAACAGGGGGCGATTTTGAGACCCAGTACTTC. Protein sequence: CASSLTGGDFETQYF.

CDR3 nucleotides: TGCGCCAGCAGTGAGTCAGACAGGAAACAGCCCCAGCATTTT. This codes for CASSESDRKQPQHF. The rearrangement links TRBV10-2 to TRBJ1-5; maybe TRBD1 (6 bases). This CDR3 comprises 14 residues. Germline lookup yields CDR1 WSHSY and CDR2 SAAADI. The V and J ends lost 0 bases and 7 bases respectively, with 10 bases between them.

The chain uses TRBV5-1 and TRBJ2-5, with 9 bases matching TRBD2. Per germline, CDR1 SGHRS and CDR2 YFSETQ. The CDR3 contains 15 residues. V lost 0 bases to trimming and J lost 5 bases; unmatched junction nucleotides: 5. The CDR3 DNA is TGCGCCAGCAGCTTGGTTGCTAGCGGGACCGAGACCCAGTACTTC. Translating it yields CASSLVASGTETQYF.

The CDR3: CASSESPWGTEAFF. The CDR3 nucleotides are TGTGCCAGCAGTGAGAGTCCCTGGGGCACTGAAGCTTTCTTT. The chain uses TRBV2 and TRBJ1-1; no firm D call. CDR3 length: 14 residues. Germline CDR1 reads SNHLY; CDR2 reads FYNNEI. Trimming took off 3 bases at V and 4 bases at J, with 12 bases between the two ends.

The chain has TRBV4-2 and TRBJ2-1; 9 bases are a match to TRBD2. The CDR3 loop spans 16 amino acids. In germline, CDR1 is LGHNA, CDR2 YNFKEQ. V gave up 0 bases and J gave up 4 bases; unmatched junction bases: 4. The CDR3 bases are TGTGCCAGCAGCCAAGAAGCGGGAGGAATATACAATGAGCAGTTCTTC. Translated, it gives CASSQEAGGIYNEQFF.

This chain joins TRBV6-6 and TRBJ2-7; the match to TRBD1 covers 9 bases. The J segment lost 4 bases and the V segment lost 2 bases, leaving 6 bases of the junction unmatched. Germline V gives CDR1 MNHNY, CDR2 SVGAGI (reference sequence). This CDR3 is 15 amino acids long. The CDR3 sequence: CASSYPGQGMYEQYF. CDR3 DNA sequence: TGTGCCAGCAGTTACCCCGGACAGGGGATGTACGAGCAGTACTTC.

The chain combines TRBV24-1 with TRBJ2-3; TRBD2 is a possible D gene (6 bases). The V gene lost 7 bases and the J gene lost 0 bases, with 7 bases spanning the gap. Germline V gives CDR1 KGHDR, CDR2 SFDVKD. There are 13 residues in the CDR3. The CDR3 bases are TGTGCCACCAGCGGGGGTAGCACAGATACGCAGTATTTT. Its translation: CATSGGSTDTQYF.

This clone came up a few times. The V and J genes are TRBV18 and TRBJ2-5; 7 nucleotides line up with TRBD1. CDR3 length: 15 residues. V shed 2 bases, J shed 5 bases, and the junction held 8 bases outside the gene matches. CDR1 and CDR2 from the germline V gene are KGHSH and LQKENI. In DNA, the CDR3 is TGTGCCAGCTCACCAGACAGGGCCCAGGGGGAGACCCAGTACTTC. Amino acid sequence: CASSPDRAQGETQYF.

J is TRBJ1-2 and V is TRBV19; 8 positions agree with TRBD1. Looked up from germline, CDR1 is LNHDA and CDR2 is SQIVND (reference sequence). The CDR3 length is 14 residues. J lost 2 bases, V lost 9 bases, and 8 bases had no gene match. DNA of the CDR3: TGTGCCAGCTCCGGACAGGGAAGCAACTATGGCTACACCTTC. Its translation: CASSGQGSNYGYTF. Combining the CDR3 with reference TRBV19 and TRBJ1-2 gives the whole variable domain DGGITQSPKYLFRKEGQNVTLSCEQNLNHDAMYWYRQDPGQGLRLIYYSQIVNDFQKGDIAEGYSVSREKKESFPLTVTSAQKNPTAFYLCASSGQGSNYGYTFGSGTRLTVV.